This TCR beta chain was sequenced in a study of blood T cells in healthy people across ages. Donor samples were obtained from healthy Caucasian individuals from Russia, aged about 6 to 100. Whole-study results and caveats: Estimates based on one million T cells were treated as lower bounds. Reliance upon unsorted PBMCs precluded definitive naive versus antigen-experienced comparison.

This clonotype was picked up a small number of times. Antigen: not known. Combining a sample-barcoded 5' primer with a J-beta primer mix, a second PCR ran for about 7 to 12 cycles. Tagging of each cDNA molecule was performed by a template-switch adaptor with 12 random nucleotides. TCRdb reprocessed the 5' RACE reads via MiXCR and lists one record per CDR3 protein. The repertoire includes under 2 million distinct CDR3 sequences, 30% to 35% of them detected once, and about 11% sits in the top ten. Trimming pared 0 bases from V and 6 bases from J, leaving 6 bases between. The CDR3 consists of 13 residues. Germline V gene sequence: CDR1 SEHNR, CDR2 FQNEAQ (reference sequence).

V gene TRBV7-9 combines with J gene TRBJ1-5, with no clear D. The source is a woman in her 30s in good health. The specimen sequenced was blood. The CDR3 region has the DNA TGTGCCAGCAGCTTAGCGGAGGGTCAGCCCCAGCATTTT. The encoded protein is CASSLAEGQPQHF.